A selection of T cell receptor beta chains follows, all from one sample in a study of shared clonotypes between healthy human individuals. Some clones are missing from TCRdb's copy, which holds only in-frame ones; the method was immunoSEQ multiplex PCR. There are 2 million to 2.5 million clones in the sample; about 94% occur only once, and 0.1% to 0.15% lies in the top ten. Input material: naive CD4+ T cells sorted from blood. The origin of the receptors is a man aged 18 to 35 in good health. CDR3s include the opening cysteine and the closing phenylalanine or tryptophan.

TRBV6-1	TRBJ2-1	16	CASSGQQDSSYNEQFF
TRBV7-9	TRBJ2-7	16	CASSPRGGEKYYEQYF
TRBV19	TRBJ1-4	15	CASSNIQVLNEKLFF
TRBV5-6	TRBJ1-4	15	CASSLRDRGNEKLFF
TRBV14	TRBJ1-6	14	CASSLWKHDSPLHF
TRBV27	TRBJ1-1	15	CASINPGQGASEAFF
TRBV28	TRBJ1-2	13	CASSSDVAYGYTF
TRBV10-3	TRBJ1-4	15	CAISESSGLGEKLFF
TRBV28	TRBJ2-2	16	CASSFLGQGFVGELFF
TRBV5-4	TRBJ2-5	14	CASSLVAVPSLEYF
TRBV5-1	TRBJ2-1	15	CASSLAGEAYNEQFF
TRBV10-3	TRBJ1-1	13	CAISRDGNTEAFF
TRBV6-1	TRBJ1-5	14	CASSDEGGPQPQHF
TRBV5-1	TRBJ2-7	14	CASSLTGTGYEQYF
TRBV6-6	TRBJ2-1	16	CASSPSPGPSSNEQFF
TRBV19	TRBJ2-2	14	CASSSRTRAGELFF
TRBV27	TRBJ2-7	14	CASRPGTTTREQYF
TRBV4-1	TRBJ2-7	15	CASSRKDANFYEQYF
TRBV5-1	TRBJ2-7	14	CASSLEGLPPEQYF
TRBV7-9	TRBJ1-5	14	CASSTRTEGTSQHF
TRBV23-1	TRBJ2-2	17	CASSQSYRASKMGELFF
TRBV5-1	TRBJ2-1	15	CASSFSGRPYNEQFF